These T cell receptor beta chains were read from a single sample in a study of T cell responses to AZD1222 COVID-19 vaccine. The table came from immunoSEQ multiplex PCR; TCRdb's copy has only in-frame clones and leaves some out. Altogether tens of thousands of clones are present, approximately 87% being singletons, with the ten largest covering 9% to 14%. Material: peripheral blood, obtained 28 days after the second AZD1222 dose. Source of these receptors: an adult who received the AZD1222 COVID-19 vaccine. Each CDR3 is given with its conserved first and last residue. Fields, in order: CDR3 protein, clone size, V gene, J gene, CDR3 length. For some rows the clone size is stated as once, few or many, or as a class when expanded; others skip it.

CATGPPTTSTDTQYF	-	TRBV19	TRBJ2-3	15
CASSPGLAHDTQYF	-	TRBV11-3	TRBJ2-3	14
CASLPVGSHSNQPQHF	-	TRBV19	TRBJ1-5	16
CASSRRLAQFF	once	TRBV12-3/TRBV12-4	TRBJ2-1	11
CSVETGDGSSGNTIYF	-	TRBV29-1	TRBJ1-3	16
CAWSSGAGEIETQYF	-	TRBV30	TRBJ2-5	15
CAISTDRGNTGELFF	few	TRBV10-3	TRBJ2-2	15
CASSWTVSYEQYF	-	TRBV25-1	TRBJ2-7	13
CASSQVPGHQETQYF	-	TRBV3-1/TRBV3-2	TRBJ2-5	15
CASSLEAGARETQYF	-	TRBV7-9	TRBJ2-5	15
CASSEPQTEQYF	-	TRBV25-1	TRBJ2-7	12
CASSLDGGANGYTF	-	TRBV5-4	TRBJ1-2	14
CASSDRVIYTF	-	TRBV25-1	TRBJ1-2	11
CASSYRDGYTF	-	TRBV6-6	TRBJ1-2	11
CASFAAEAFF	-	TRBV6-5	TRBJ1-1	10
CASSLYGNRVAEAFF	-	TRBV6-1	TRBJ1-1	15
CASSSPGQGSYNEQFF	-	TRBV5-4	TRBJ2-1	16
CASSEGRPSIFGNQPQHF	-	TRBV6-1	TRBJ1-5	18
CASSLYRGYDEQYF	-	TRBV5-1	TRBJ2-7	14
CASSGRRLIAGGHNEQFF	-	TRBV27	TRBJ2-1	18
CASSIPGQGINGYTF	once	TRBV19	TRBJ1-2	15
CASSSETGTGRVTF	once	TRBV7-6	TRBJ1-2	14
CASSLGRQNIQYF	-	TRBV19	TRBJ2-4	13
CASSLGTGRTGELFF	-	TRBV4-2	TRBJ2-2	15
CASSVVGTKGEPQHF	-	TRBV9	TRBJ1-5	15
CASSPRGHTGANVLTF	-	TRBV4-3	TRBJ2-6	16
CASSLSKHISPLHF	-	TRBV7-8	TRBJ1-6	14
CAWSLQNTEAFF	-	TRBV30	TRBJ1-1	12
CASRDVTDTQYF	-	TRBV7-9	TRBJ2-3	12
CASSYSRRMDEQYF	-	TRBV6-5	TRBJ2-7	14
CAISVRDSFTGELFF	once	TRBV10-3	TRBJ2-2	15
CASSARAVATNEKLFF	-	TRBV6-1	TRBJ1-4	16
CASSRGGGYTF	-	TRBV7-9	TRBJ1-2	11
CASSAEVGGAPTDTQYF	-	TRBV9	TRBJ2-3	17
CASSIRAWDTIYF	-	TRBV19	TRBJ1-3	13
CASRNSEAGELFF	few	TRBV6-5	TRBJ2-2	13
CASSPYPGRGEPLHF	-	TRBV18	TRBJ1-6	15
CASSPVSDTEAFF	-	TRBV6-5	TRBJ1-1	13
CASSVAGGYYNEQFF	few	TRBV9	TRBJ2-1	15
CSVEHRAGYTF	-	TRBV29-1	TRBJ1-2	11
CASSQSPSGGNTIYF	once	TRBV3-1/TRBV3-2	TRBJ1-3	15
CASSTGTGGNQPQHF	-	TRBV6-2/TRBV6-3	TRBJ1-5	15
CAIGSLGIGNEQFF	-	TRBV7-2	TRBJ2-1	14
CASSLAAGQEAFF	-	TRBV5-1	TRBJ1-1	13
CASSNPRETQYF	-	TRBV6-2/TRBV6-3	TRBJ2-5	12
CASSLLLWGDTEAFF	-	TRBV7-9	TRBJ1-1	15
CASSQAGAVIGAFF	once	TRBV3-1/TRBV3-2	TRBJ1-1	14
CASSPGLAEAGELFF	once	TRBV5-1	TRBJ2-2	15
CASSLKRNYNEQFF	-	TRBV5-4	TRBJ2-1	14